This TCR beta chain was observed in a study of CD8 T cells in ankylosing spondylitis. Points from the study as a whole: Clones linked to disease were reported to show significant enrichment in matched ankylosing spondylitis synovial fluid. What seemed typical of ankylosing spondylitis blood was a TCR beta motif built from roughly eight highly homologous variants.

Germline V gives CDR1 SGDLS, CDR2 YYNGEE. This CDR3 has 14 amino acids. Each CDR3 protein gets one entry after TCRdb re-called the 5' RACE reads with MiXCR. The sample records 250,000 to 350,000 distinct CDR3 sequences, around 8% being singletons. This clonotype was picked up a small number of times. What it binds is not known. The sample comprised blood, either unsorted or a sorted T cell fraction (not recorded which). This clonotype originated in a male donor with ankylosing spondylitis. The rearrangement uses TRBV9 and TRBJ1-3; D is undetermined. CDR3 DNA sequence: TGTGCATCGGACGGCTACCCCTCTGGAAACACCATATATTTT. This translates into CASDGYPSGNTIYF.